This T cell receptor (beta chain) comes out of a study of blood T cell repertoires in COVID-19. Authors' analysis steps: From reference gene primer amplification, estimates of nucleated cell counts were derived. Measured with immunoSEQ multiplex PCR; TCRdb has only the in-frame clones, and not every one. That table supplies the V and J calls and clone size; D and trimming were determined from the DNA. The repertoire holds fewer than 200,000 clones, with 86% as singletons. This clone was counted once. Between the trimmed V and J ends, which lost 3 bases and 1 base, there was a span of 9 bases. Germline assignment: CDR1 LNHDA and CDR2 SQIVND (reference sequence). This CDR3 is 14 amino acids long.

This TCR came from a woman aged 40 to 49 in a cohort exposed to, infected with or recovered from COVID-19 (not recorded which). The rearrangement joins TRBV19 to TRBJ2-5; D remains ambiguous. The sample taken for sequencing was PBMCs or T cells enriched from blood (not recorded which). The CDR3 loop is CASSMIGTQETQYF. In DNA, the CDR3 is TGTGCCAGTAGTATGATTGGCACCCAAGAGACCCAGTACTTC.